This paragraph covers one TCR beta chain sequence. What it binds is unknown. The sample comes from a study of cytotoxic CD8 clonotypes in ibrutinib-treated CLL. The study, taken as a whole, reports: Rising at ibrutinib response, clonality subsequently fell back toward baseline at progression. The study found public clonotypes uncommon, contracting or stable on treatment.

The table came from immunoSEQ multiplex PCR; TCRdb's copy has only in-frame clones and leaves some out. The data hold fewer than 400,000 clones, with under 70% observed a single time. Trimming cost V 3 bases and J 4 bases; bases outside gene matches: 0. The V gene's germline CDR1 is DFQATT and CDR2 SNEGSKA (reference sequence). The CDR3 length is 11 residues. The J gene is TRBJ2-7, the V gene TRBV20-1; 7 nucleotides match TRBD2. Sequenced here: PBMCs, sampled after 36 months of ibrutinib treatment. The clonotype originates from a human donor with chronic lymphocytic leukemia. Here the CDR3 reads CSASGGYEQYF. As DNA, the CDR3 is TGCAGTGCTAGCGGGGGGTACGAGCAGTACTTC.